These 24 T cell receptor beta chains share one sample of origin, sequenced in a study of shared clonotypes between healthy human individuals. The assay was immunoSEQ multiplex PCR, and TCRdb's table has in-frame clones only and misses some. Altogether about 820,000 clones are present, more than 85% being singletons, with the ten largest covering about 24%. Naive CD8 cells lacked CD45RO, underwent positive selection for CCR7 and left out terminally differentiated effector memory CD45RA+ cells. Source material: naive CD8+ T cells sorted from blood. These TCRs come from a man between 25 and 39 years old in good health.

The chain joins TRBV15 to TRBJ2-1; 8 nucleotides line up with TRBD2. Germline V lookup: CDR1 LNHNV, CDR2 YYDKDF (reference sequence). This CDR3 is 14 amino acids long. Germline trimming cut 4 bases from V and 7 bases from J; bases unmatched to any gene: 6. The CDR3 loop reads CATSTIAGRNEQFF. As DNA, the CDR3 is TGTGCCACCAGCACGATAGCGGGAAGGAATGAGCAGTTCTTC.

V is TRBV19 and J is TRBJ1-5, with D maybe TRBD1 (5 bases). CDR3 length: 15 residues. In germline, CDR1 is LNHDA, CDR2 SQIVND (reference sequence). V lost 3 bases, J lost 0 bases, and 9 bases lay in between. CDR3 residues: CASSIDSYSNQPQHF. The CDR3 DNA reads TGTGCCAGTAGTATCGACAGTTATAGCAATCAGCCCCAGCATTTT.

The genes are TRBV27 and TRBJ2-3; 9 bases match TRBD2. V trimming: 4 bases; J trimming: 2 bases; junction bases outside the gene matches: 7. This CDR3 region has 16 residues. The germline gives CDR1 MNHEY, CDR2 SMNVEV (reference sequence). The chain's CDR3 is CASSSLAGLDTDTQYF. The CDR3 nucleotides are TGTGCCAGCAGTTCCCTAGCGGGACTCGACACAGATACGCAGTATTTT.

The gene calls are TRBV29-1 and TRBJ2-1; TRBD2 matches at 8 bases. The length of the CDR3 is 17 residues. Unmatched junction bases numbered 11, after V lost 1 base and J lost 3 bases. The germline V gene encodes CDR1 SQVTM and CDR2 ANQGSEA. CDR3 region: CSVEGPGSGSNYNEQFF. CDR3 nucleotide sequence: TGCAGCGTTGAAGGCCCAGGAAGCGGGAGCAACTACAATGAGCAGTTCTTC.

J is TRBJ2-7 and V is TRBV15; D ambiguous. Germline CDR1 and CDR2: LNHNV and YYDKDF (reference sequence). The CDR3 contains 14 residues. V dropped 0 bases and J dropped 5 bases, with 11 bases sitting between them. CDR3 nucleotides: TGTGCCACCAGCAGAGAAATGTCGGGTAACGAGCAGTACTTC. Protein product: CATSREMSGNEQYF.

This clone has a single count. The germline gene is not matched at one end of the junction; a read error may be the cause. V usage is TRBV7-7 and J usage is TRBJ2-1, with 15 bases aligning to TRBD2. Germline CDR1 is SSHAT and CDR2 is FNYEAQ (reference sequence). This CDR3 has 18 residues. CDR3 region: CASSLRTSGRASYNEQFF. For the CDR3, the DNA is TGTGCTAGCAGCTTGAGGACTAGCGGGAGGGCATCATACAATGAGCAGTTCTTC.

The rearrangement uses TRBV5-1 and TRBJ2-1; D possibly uses TRBD1 or TRBD2 (5 bases each). In germline, CDR1 is SGHRS, CDR2 YFSETQ. Trimming took 4 bases from V and 5 from J, leaving 10 bases between them. The CDR3 has 13 residues. The CDR3 bases are TGCGCCAGCAGCCCCGGGACCAACAATGAGCAGTTCTTC. This gives the protein CASSPGTNNEQFF.

V is TRBV27 and J is TRBJ2-7; 7 bases agree with TRBD2. The ends lost 0 bases at V and 3 bases at J; junction bases unmatched: 8. The CDR3 runs 16 residues. The V gene's germline CDR1 is MNHEY and CDR2 SMNVEV (reference sequence). This CDR3 is CASSLSLAAKVYEQYF. The CDR3 bases are TGTGCCAGCAGTTTATCCCTAGCGGCTAAAGTCTACGAGCAGTACTTC.

The V call is TRBV29-1, the J call TRBJ2-3; D unresolved. The CDR3 runs to 15 residues. CDR1 and CDR2 (germline): SQVTM, ANQGSEA. Trimming shortened V by 8 bases and J by 2 bases, and 20 bases separated the two germline ends. The CDR3 here is CSSRKSVLSTDTQYF. The CDR3, as DNA: TGCAGCTCACGTAAATCGGTGCTTTCCACAGATACGCAGTATTTT.

The chain couples TRBV28 to TRBJ2-1; 11 nucleotides align to TRBD1. Per germline, CDR1 MDHEN and CDR2 SYDVKM. This CDR3 region has 15 residues. With 8 bases clipped from V and 3 bases from J, the junction kept 6 bases outside the gene matches. DNA of the CDR3: TGTGCCAGCTTCTCCGGGACAGGGGGCTACAATGAGCAGTTCTTC. It encodes CASFSGTGGYNEQFF.

CDR3 bases: TGTGCCAGCAGCCCGTCGGGTTCCAATGAGCAGTTCTTC. It yields the protein CASSPSGSNEQFF. The chain carries TRBV27 and TRBJ2-1, with no clear D. The V and J ends lost 6 bases and 6 bases respectively, with 12 bases between them. The CDR3 loop spans 13 amino acids. CDR1 is MNHEY and CDR2 is SMNVEV in the germline V gene (reference sequence).

The CDR3 sequence is CASSFMSSGNNEQFF. The CDR3 nucleotides are TGTGCCAGCAGTTTCATGTCTAGCGGTAACAATGAGCAGTTCTTC. The chain is built from TRBV27 and TRBJ2-1; the match to TRBD2 covers 7 bases. The CDR3 loop spans 15 amino acids. Germline V lookup: CDR1 MNHEY, CDR2 SMNVEV (reference sequence). V lost 3 bases to trimming and J lost 5 bases; unmatched junction nucleotides: 7.

The V gene is TRBV15, the J gene TRBJ2-7, with 8 bases fitting TRBD1. With V trimmed by 5 bases and J by 3 bases, 15 bases remained unmatched. The CDR3 extends over 17 amino acids. Germline values: CDR1 LNHNV, CDR2 YYDKDF (reference sequence). The CDR3 region has the DNA TGTGCCACCAGCCTCACCGCCGGACAGGGTGGGGACTACGAGCAGTACTTC. It is translated as CATSLTAGQGGDYEQYF.

The V gene is TRBV19, the J gene TRBJ1-5; no reliable D call. The CDR3 is made up of 15 amino acids. V dropped 4 bases and J dropped 7 bases, with 17 bases sitting between them. Looked up from germline, CDR1 is LNHDA and CDR2 is SQIVND (reference sequence). CDR3 bases: TGTGCCAGTAGTAATCAAGGCGGCGGTGAACAGCCCCAGCATTTT. It encodes CASSNQGGGEQPQHF.

This rearrangement joins TRBV19 to TRBJ1-1, with D unresolved. Germline V gene lookup returns CDR1 LNHDA and CDR2 SQIVND (reference sequence). With 6 bases removed from V and 5 bases from J, the gap between germline ends came to 19 bases. The CDR3 extends over 15 amino acids. The CDR3 DNA sequence: TGTGCCAGTAGCCCGTGGGCAGTCGGTGGGACTGAAGCTTTCTTT. Protein product: CASSPWAVGGTEAFF. The full variable domain, completed using reference TRBV19 and TRBJ1-1, is DGGITQSPKYLFRKEGQNVTLSCEQNLNHDAMYWYRQDPGQGLRLIYYSQIVNDFQKGDIAEGYSVSREKKESFPLTVTSAQKNPTAFYLCASSPWAVGGTEAFFGQGTRLTVV.

This chain joins TRBV7-9 and TRBJ2-4, with 7 bases matching TRBD2. With 4 bases clipped from V and 1 base from J, the junction kept 7 bases outside the gene matches. Germline V gene lookup returns CDR1 SEHNR and CDR2 FQNEAQ (reference sequence). CDR3 length equals 16 residues. In DNA, the CDR3 is TGTGCCAGCAGCTCAACACTAGCGTCGGCCAAAAACATTCAGTACTTC. It yields the protein CASSSTLASAKNIQYF.

J is TRBJ2-7 and V is TRBV7-9; 7 bases fit TRBD1. Germline V gives CDR1 SEHNR, CDR2 FQNEAQ (reference sequence). V dropped 5 bases and J dropped 3; count of bases not matched to a gene: 10. The CDR3 loop spans 15 amino acids. In DNA, the CDR3 is TGTGCCAGCAGCCTGGGGCCCCGACAGGGCTACGAGCAGTACTTC. It codes for CASSLGPRQGYEQYF.

The chain employs TRBV7-8 and TRBJ2-7; tentative D call: TRBD2 (6 bases). V was trimmed by 3 bases and J by 4 bases, leaving 19 bases between them. The CDR3 is 16 amino acids. The germline V gene has CDR1 SGHVS and CDR2 FQNEAQ. CDR3 sequence (DNA): TGTGCCAGCAGCTTGAGGGGTCGGGGGAGTGCGTACGAGCAGTACTTC. Amino acid sequence: CASSLRGRGSAYEQYF.

This chain joins TRBV30 and TRBJ1-2, with unresolved D. Germline lookup yields CDR1 GTSNPN and CDR2 SVGIG (reference sequence). The germline V and J ends were trimmed by 0 bases and 5 bases, with 10 bases remaining between them. The CDR3 is 13 residues long. CDR3 in amino acids: CAWSVDRLYGYTF. The CDR3 DNA reads TGTGCCTGGAGTGTCGACCGGCTGTATGGCTACACCTTC.

The V gene is TRBV4-3, the J gene TRBJ2-3, with no clear D. The CDR3 is 16 residues long. Trimming stripped 4 bases from V and 0 bases from J, with 14 bases between. CDR1 LGHNA and CDR2 YSLEER come from the germline V gene. The DNA of the CDR3 is TGCGCCAGCAGCCCCTCAGTGCAACCTAGCACAGATACGCAGTATTTT. This encodes CASSPSVQPSTDTQYF.

The chain joins TRBV6-6 to TRBJ2-1, with 8 bases identical to TRBD2. The length of the CDR3 is 15 residues. With 6 bases clipped from V and 8 bases from J, the junction kept 12 bases outside the gene matches. CDR1 is MNHNY and CDR2 is SVGAGI in the germline V gene (reference sequence). This CDR3 is CASSPPTAGDDEQFF. CDR3 nucleotides: TGTGCCAGCAGCCCCCCAACAGCGGGAGATGATGAGCAGTTCTTC.

The chain carries TRBV27 and TRBJ2-2, with TRBD2 matching over 8 bases. Germline V gives CDR1 MNHEY, CDR2 SMNVEV (reference sequence). The CDR3 totals 16 residues. The ends lost 7 bases at V and 4 bases at J; junction bases unmatched: 11. The CDR3 DNA sequence: TGTGCCAGCATGTTAGGGGCGGGGGGTAGCACCGGGGAGCTGTTTTTT. Its translation is CASMLGAGGSTGELFF.

V gene TRBV27 combines with J gene TRBJ2-2; D is unclear. Germline CDR1 is MNHEY and CDR2 is SMNVEV (reference sequence). The CDR3 has 13 amino acids. V was trimmed by 3 bases and J by 6 bases, leaving 8 bases between them. This CDR3 reads CASSFSTAGELFF. The CDR3 coding sequence is TGTGCCAGCAGTTTTTCAACCGCCGGGGAGCTGTTTTTT.

This rearrangement joins TRBV19 to TRBJ1-5; D remains ambiguous. Germline CDR1 is LNHDA and CDR2 is SQIVND (reference sequence). The CDR3 consists of 14 residues. Trimming left V 9 bases short and J 4 bases short, with 16 bases between. The CDR3 reads CASLLVHGNQPQHF. For the CDR3, the DNA is TGTGCCAGCCTTTTAGTGCACGGTAATCAGCCCCAGCATTTT.